A single sample is the source of the 16 T cell receptor beta chains below, sequenced in a study of cytotoxic CD8 clonotypes in ibrutinib-treated CLL. Using immunoSEQ multiplex PCR, the repertoire was profiled, and TCRdb retains in-frame clones only, with some absent. The sample holds tens of thousands of clones; roughly 60% are singletons and the top ten take 12% to 15%. The specimen was PBMCs, collected before ibrutinib treatment. These receptor sequences come from a human donor with chronic lymphocytic leukemia.

By share, this clone ranks as medium-sized (0.01 to 0.1%). The chain recombines TRBV14 with TRBJ2-5; no reliable D call. Trimming took off 0 bases at V and 3 bases at J, with 17 bases between the two ends. CDR3 size: 17 residues. Germline loops: CDR1 SGHDN, CDR2 FVKESK. DNA for the CDR3: TGTGCCAGCAGCCAAGATGAAATCGGACGTCGCGAAGAGACCCAGTACTTC. Translating it yields CASSQDEIGRREETQYF.

The chain links TRBV7-9 to TRBJ2-5; D might be TRBD1 (6 bases). Germline CDR1 SEHNR, CDR2 FQNEAQ (reference sequence). Trimming took off 3 bases at V and 2 bases at J, with 13 bases between the two ends. CDR3 length equals 15 residues. CDR3 DNA: TGTGCCAGCAGCTTGTTTGGCAGGGGACAAGAGACCCAGTACTTC. This encodes CASSLFGRGQETQYF.

This chain links TRBV27 with TRBJ2-7; 8 bases are a match to TRBD1. The V segment lost 6 bases and the J segment 4 bases; nucleotides outside the gene matches: 14. The CDR3 runs 16 residues. CDR1 MNHEY and CDR2 SMNVEV come from the germline V gene (reference sequence). The CDR3 loop is CASSITGQGMGYEQYF. The DNA for the CDR3 is TGTGCCAGCAGCATTACCGGACAGGGTATGGGTTACGAGCAGTACTTC.

The chain employs TRBV18 and TRBJ2-2, with D hard to call. The CDR3 has 14 residues. With 3 bases removed from V and 0 bases from J, the gap between germline ends came to 5 bases. CDR1 is KGHSH, CDR2 LQKENI, per germline. The DNA of the CDR3 is TGTGCCAGCTCACCTGATTCGAACACCGGGGAGCTGTTTTTT. Its translation is CASSPDSNTGELFF.

The chain employs TRBV19 and TRBJ1-5; weak D call: TRBD1 (6 bases). Trimming stripped 5 bases from V and 0 bases from J, with 11 bases between. Per germline, CDR1 LNHDA and CDR2 SQIVND (reference sequence). The CDR3 runs 15 residues. The CDR3: CASSSTGYSNQPQHF. Written as DNA, the CDR3 is TGTGCCAGTAGTTCGACAGGCTATAGCAATCAGCCCCAGCATTTT.

The V call is TRBV28, the J call TRBJ2-3; the match to TRBD2 covers 9 bases. V shed 6 bases, J shed 6 bases, and the junction held 7 bases outside the gene matches. Germline V gives CDR1 MDHEN, CDR2 SYDVKM. There are 14 residues in the CDR3. In DNA form, the CDR3 reads TGTGCCAGCAGATTAGCGGGAGCGGGGGATACGCAGTATTTT. It yields the protein CASRLAGAGDTQYF.

This clone was counted between two and nine times. The chain employs TRBV4-1 and TRBJ1-1; D is unclear. CDR3 size: 15 residues. Germline V gene sequence: CDR1 MGHRA, CDR2 YSYEKL. With 8 bases removed from V and 0 bases from J, the gap between germline ends came to 16 bases. The CDR3 DNA reads as TGCGCCAGCCTCCCGGTCGGCGCAATGAACACTGAAGCTTTCTTT. Translation: CASLPVGAMNTEAFF.

The chain couples TRBV30 to TRBJ2-3; D remains ambiguous. The germline V and J ends were trimmed by 3 bases and 4 bases, with 8 bases remaining between them. This CDR3 contains 12 residues. Germline V gives CDR1 GTSNPN, CDR2 SVGIG (reference sequence). The CDR3 loop is CAWRSVADTQYF. CDR3 coding DNA: TGTGCCTGGAGGTCGGTGGCAGATACGCAGTATTTT. Supplemented by reference TRBV30 and TRBJ2-3, the full variable domain reads SQTIHQWPATLVQPVGSPLSLECTVEGTSNPNLYWYRQAAGRGLQLLFYSVGIGQISSEVPQNLSASRPQDRQFILSSKKLLLSDSGFYLCAWRSVADTQYFGPGTRLTVL.

This clone came up once. This chain joins TRBV11-3 and TRBJ2-3; tentative D call: TRBD1 (6 bases). The V end lost 5 bases, the J end lost 3 bases, and 9 bases lay between the germline ends. Germline CDR1 SGHNT, CDR2 YENEEA. The CDR3 has 13 residues. The CDR3 DNA is TGTGCCAGCAGCAGCGGACAGACAGATACGCAGTATTTT. Translating gives CASSSGQTDTQYF.

The count of this clone is one. This chain uses TRBV7-8 with TRBJ1-2, with 7 bases that match TRBD1. Trimming took 4 bases from V and 5 from J; bases not matched to a gene: 13. Per the germline V gene, CDR1 is SGHVS and CDR2 is FQNEAQ. The CDR3 loop spans 16 amino acids. CDR3: CASSSKTGTTLYGYTF. In nucleotides, the CDR3 is TGTGCCAGCAGCTCGAAGACAGGGACCACTCTATATGGCTACACCTTC.

The chain joins TRBV2 to TRBJ1-2; D gene uncertain. Looked up from germline, CDR1 is SNHLY and CDR2 is FYNNEI. Trimming cost V 7 bases and J 2 bases, with 14 bases left between them. This CDR3 comprises 14 residues. CDR3 nucleotide sequence: TGTGCCAGCAAGAACGGAGGCAGGAACTATGGCTACACCTTC. Amino acid sequence: CASKNGGRNYGYTF.

The rearrangement links TRBV27 to TRBJ2-5; the D gene could be TRBD1 or TRBD2 (5 bases each). CDR3 length: 17 residues. With 10 bases removed from V and 5 bases from J, the gap between germline ends came to 29 bases. The germline gives CDR1 MNHEY, CDR2 SMNVEV (reference sequence). CDR3 nucleotides: TGTGCCACTTCCTCCGACCGGGACCGACGTCCCGGGGAGACCCAGTACTTC. It yields the protein CATSSDRDRRPGETQYF.

This rearrangement joins TRBV9 to TRBJ1-4; D is uncertain. CDR1 is SGDLS and CDR2 is YYNGEE in the germline V gene. The length of the CDR3 is 15 residues. V lost 0 bases and J 5 bases, leaving 11 bases between the germline ends. In DNA form, the CDR3 reads TGTGCCAGCAGCGTAGAAGGTGGCCGGAATGAAAAACTGTTTTTT. Translating it yields CASSVEGGRNEKLFF.

This clone was observed a few times. This rearrangement joins TRBV2 to TRBJ2-7; 10 bases align to TRBD1. The germline V gene encodes CDR1 SNHLY and CDR2 FYNNEI. The CDR3 is 14 residues long. Germline trimming cut 6 bases from V and 3 bases from J; bases unmatched to any gene: 5. This CDR3 reads CASRRQGAVYEQYF. The CDR3 region has the DNA TGTGCCAGCAGGAGACAGGGGGCGGTCTACGAGCAGTACTTC.

The chain couples TRBV2 to TRBJ1-1; D ambiguous. The CDR3 spans 13 residues. Trimming pared 3 bases from V and 4 bases from J, leaving 9 bases between. Germline CDR1 is SNHLY and CDR2 is FYNNEI. The chain's CDR3 is CASSDLGGTEAFF. The CDR3 DNA sequence: TGTGCCAGCAGTGACCTAGGAGGCACTGAAGCTTTCTTT.

The chain uses TRBV28 and TRBJ1-2, with 9 bases fitting TRBD1. J was trimmed by 2 bases and V by 8 bases; bases with no gene match: 9. Germline V gene data show CDR1 as MDHEN and CDR2 as SYDVKM. CDR3 length equals 15 residues. The CDR3 spells CASGQTGGPNYGYTF. The DNA for the CDR3 is TGTGCCAGCGGCCAAACAGGGGGCCCAAACTATGGCTACACCTTC.